Below, one T cell receptor beta chain is given with its context. Template switching added a universal primer site, and cDNA bore unique molecular identifiers. A single record per CDR3 protein comes from TCRdb applying MiXCR to the 5' RACE reads. The data show more than 650,000 distinct CDR3 sequences, 5.5% to 6.5% seen once. The data derive from a study of identical twins. Trimming cost V 7 bases and J 3 bases; bases outside gene matches: 2. The CDR3 runs 13 residues. Sample: naive T cells sorted from blood. The sequence came from a young man in good health. V gene TRBV12-3 or TRBV12-4 combines with J gene TRBJ2-7; 11 nucleotides agree with TRBD2. The CDR3 loop reads CASNLAGGYEQYV. The CDR3 DNA reads as TGTGCCAGCAACCTAGCGGGAGGCTACGAGCAGTACGTC.